These T cell receptor beta chains were read from a single sample in a study of cytomegalovirus exposure and HLA in healthy donors. Using immunoSEQ multiplex PCR, the repertoire was profiled, and TCRdb retains in-frame clones only, with some absent. The sample has approximately 170,000 clones, roughly 80% seen once. Sequenced: PBMCs. The receptor source for this set is a male donor in good health and CMV-seronegative. Both conserved end residues are part of each CDR3. A D gene is named only where the DNA matches it firmly. Clone size is shown for a subset of rows, as once, few, many or a class of expanded clone.

clone_size: -
j_call: TRBJ2-3
v_call: TRBV11-3
d_call: TRBD2
cdr3_nt: TGTGCCAGCAGCTTGGGACTAGCGGGGGACACAGATACGCAGTATTTT
cdr3_aa: CASSLGLAGDTDTQYF

clone_size: -
j_call: TRBJ2-7
v_call: TRBV7-8
d_call: TRBD2
cdr3_nt: TGTGCCAGCAGCTGGGGCGGGGGGGACTACGAGCAGTACTTC
cdr3_aa: CASSWGGGDYEQYF

clone_size: -
j_call: TRBJ1-3
v_call: TRBV4-1
d_call: TRBD1
cdr3_nt: TGCGCCAGCAGCCAAGTCCGGGACAGGGGTACGGACACCATATATTTT
cdr3_aa: CASSQVRDRGTDTIYF

clone_size: -
j_call: TRBJ1-2
v_call: TRBV27
d_call: TRBD1
cdr3_nt: TGTGCCAGCAGTTTCGTACAGGGGGCCGACGGGGTCGATGGCTACACCTTC
cdr3_aa: CASSFVQGADGVDGYTF

clone_size: few
j_call: TRBJ1-1
v_call: TRBV18
d_call: TRBD1
cdr3_nt: TGTGCCAGCTCACCGAGGGACAGGGCGAGCACTGAAGCTTTCTTT
cdr3_aa: CASSPRDRASTEAFF

clone_size: -
j_call: TRBJ2-7
v_call: TRBV7-9
d_call: TRBD1
cdr3_nt: TGTGCCAGCAGCTTAAGACAGGGGAACGAGCAGTACTTC
cdr3_aa: CASSLRQGNEQYF

clone_size: -
j_call: TRBJ1-6
v_call: TRBV5-6
d_call: -
cdr3_nt: TGTGCCAGCAGCTTGGGGAGGGTCTATTCACCCCTCCACTTT
cdr3_aa: CASSLGRVYSPLHF

clone_size: -
j_call: TRBJ2-5
v_call: TRBV5-5
d_call: -
cdr3_nt: TGTGCCAGCAGCTTGGTCCCGAGCCAAGAGACCCAGTACTTC
cdr3_aa: CASSLVPSQETQYF

clone_size: -
j_call: TRBJ2-5
v_call: TRBV4-1
d_call: TRBD1
cdr3_nt: TGCGCCAGCAGCCAAGTAAAAGGGGGCTATGAGACCCAGTACTTC
cdr3_aa: CASSQVKGGYETQYF

clone_size: -
j_call: TRBJ2-1
v_call: TRBV11-2
d_call: -
cdr3_nt: TGTGCCAGCAGCCCCCGCCAGGGTACCTACAATGAGCAGTTCTTC
cdr3_aa: CASSPRQGTYNEQFF

clone_size: -
j_call: TRBJ1-1
v_call: TRBV5-4
d_call: -
cdr3_nt: TGTGCCAGCAGCTTGGCGTTTACAGGGAGAACCACTGAAGCTTTCTTT
cdr3_aa: CASSLAFTGRTTEAFF

clone_size: -
j_call: TRBJ2-1
v_call: TRBV7-9
d_call: TRBD1
cdr3_nt: TGTGCCAGCAGCCAAGGACAGGGCTACAATGAGCAGTTCTTC
cdr3_aa: CASSQGQGYNEQFF

clone_size: -
j_call: TRBJ1-1
v_call: TRBV2
d_call: TRBD1
cdr3_nt: TGTGCCAGCGACAATTGGACAGGGGTGTGGCTGGAGATGAACACTGAAGCTTTCTTT
cdr3_aa: CASDNWTGVWLEMNTEAFF

clone_size: -
j_call: TRBJ2-1
v_call: TRBV7-6
d_call: -
cdr3_nt: TGTGCCAGCAGCCCAACACCGTACGGGGACACCCTCTTCTTC
cdr3_aa: CASSPTPYGDTLFF

clone_size: -
j_call: TRBJ2-7
v_call: TRBV7-9
d_call: -
cdr3_nt: TGTGCCAGCAGCCCGCGGCAGGGGTGGTACGAGCAGTACTTC
cdr3_aa: CASSPRQGWYEQYF

clone_size: once
j_call: TRBJ2-7
v_call: TRBV25-1
d_call: -
cdr3_nt: TGTGCCAGCAGTGAAATGGGGGGTTATTTCTACGAGCAGTACTTC
cdr3_aa: CASSEMGGYFYEQYF

clone_size: -
j_call: TRBJ1-5
v_call: TRBV29-1
d_call: TRBD1
cdr3_nt: TGCAGCGTTGTGACAGGGGGCCGCAATCAGCCCCAGCATTTT
cdr3_aa: CSVVTGGRNQPQHF

clone_size: -
j_call: TRBJ2-7
v_call: TRBV18
d_call: -
cdr3_nt: TGTGCCAGCTCGACCGGGCAGGGCGGGACCTACGAGCAGTACTTC
cdr3_aa: CASSTGQGGTYEQYF

clone_size: few
j_call: TRBJ2-3
v_call: TRBV6-5
d_call: -
cdr3_nt: TGTGCCAGCAGCGACAGAGATACGCAGTATTTT
cdr3_aa: CASSDRDTQYF

clone_size: -
j_call: TRBJ2-7
v_call: TRBV6-7
d_call: TRBD1
cdr3_nt: TGTGCCAGCAGTTATTCCGGGACAGGGAACGGTCGGCAGTACTTC
cdr3_aa: CASSYSGTGNGRQYF

clone_size: -
j_call: TRBJ2-2
v_call: TRBV11-3
d_call: -
cdr3_nt: TGTGCCAGCAGCCCTCGCCCACAGGAGAACACCGGGGAGCTGTTTTTT
cdr3_aa: CASSPRPQENTGELFF

clone_size: -
j_call: TRBJ2-7
v_call: TRBV10-1
d_call: -
cdr3_nt: TGCGCCTCAGCAGGATCAGGCTACGAGCAGTACTTC
cdr3_aa: CASAGSGYEQYF

clone_size: -
j_call: TRBJ2-6
v_call: TRBV10-2
d_call: -
cdr3_nt: TGCGCCAGCAGTGAGCAGATCCGCTCTGGGGCCAACGTCCTGACTTTC
cdr3_aa: CASSEQIRSGANVLTF

clone_size: -
j_call: TRBJ1-6
v_call: TRBV6-6
d_call: TRBD1
cdr3_nt: TGTGCCAGCAGTTGGGACAGATATGATAATTCACCCCTCCACTTT
cdr3_aa: CASSWDRYDNSPLHF

clone_size: -
j_call: TRBJ1-1
v_call: TRBV11-2
d_call: -
cdr3_nt: TGTGCCAGCAGCCCAATCGGTACGGGGGTTACTGAAGCTTTCTTT
cdr3_aa: CASSPIGTGVTEAFF

clone_size: -
j_call: TRBJ1-6
v_call: TRBV7-9
d_call: -
cdr3_nt: TGTGCCAGCAGCAATCAGGCAGGGGTAGGGAATTCACCCCTCCACTTT
cdr3_aa: CASSNQAGVGNSPLHF

clone_size: once
j_call: TRBJ2-1
v_call: TRBV6-1
d_call: TRBD1
cdr3_nt: TGTGCCACCGATCCGGGACAGGGGGCGAATGAGCAGTTCTTC
cdr3_aa: CATDPGQGANEQFF

clone_size: -
j_call: TRBJ1-4
v_call: TRBV2
d_call: -
cdr3_nt: TGTGCCACCAGACGGGATTGGGGTGAAAAACTGTTTTTT
cdr3_aa: CATRRDWGEKLFF

clone_size: -
j_call: TRBJ2-2
v_call: TRBV6-4
d_call: TRBD1
cdr3_nt: TGTGCCAGCAGTCCTGGGACAGGGGGCACCGGGGAGCTGTTTTTT
cdr3_aa: CASSPGTGGTGELFF

clone_size: -
j_call: TRBJ2-3
v_call: TRBV29-1
d_call: -
cdr3_nt: TGCAGCGTTGTGGGGGAGGAATGGGATACGCAGTATTTT
cdr3_aa: CSVVGEEWDTQYF

clone_size: -
j_call: TRBJ1-5
v_call: TRBV30
d_call: TRBD1
cdr3_nt: TGTGCCTGGAGGGGAGGGACAGGGGGGCATCAGCCCCAGCATTTT
cdr3_aa: CAWRGGTGGHQPQHF

clone_size: once
j_call: TRBJ1-2
v_call: TRBV19
d_call: -
cdr3_nt: TGTGCCAGTAGTAGACGGCAGGGCAACTATGGCTACACCTTC
cdr3_aa: CASSRRQGNYGYTF

clone_size: few
j_call: TRBJ2-1
v_call: TRBV19
d_call: TRBD1
cdr3_nt: TGTGCCAGTAGTACGGGGGACAGGTTTGATGAGCAGTTCTTC
cdr3_aa: CASSTGDRFDEQFF

clone_size: -
j_call: TRBJ1-3
v_call: TRBV18
d_call: TRBD1
cdr3_nt: TGTGCCAGCTCTCTCCTCCATACAGCCGGGACAGGGGGTTCAGCTGGAAACACCATATATTTT
cdr3_aa: CASSLLHTAGTGGSAGNTIYF

clone_size: -
j_call: TRBJ2-3
v_call: TRBV5-6
d_call: -
cdr3_nt: TGTGCCAGCAGCTGGGGCCCTAGCACAGATACGCAGTATTTT
cdr3_aa: CASSWGPSTDTQYF

clone_size: -
j_call: TRBJ1-1
v_call: TRBV7-9
d_call: -
cdr3_nt: TGTGACACGGTCGAGGGAACAAACACTGAAGCTTTCTTT
cdr3_aa: CDTVEGTNTEAFF

clone_size: -
j_call: TRBJ1-6
v_call: TRBV5-1
d_call: TRBD1
cdr3_nt: TGCGCCAGCAGCGGAGGACAGGGCCCGAGTTCACCCCTCCACTTT
cdr3_aa: CASSGGQGPSSPLHF